The present entry profiles one T cell receptor beta chain with its context. Its cognate antigen is unknown. This entry belongs to a study of early T cells in non-severe SARS-CoV-2 infection. Study in general: Sequencing of unsorted whole blood was done on bulk RNA, leaving chains unpaired. Notes on the study in general: Anti-spike CD8 specificities were favored by VDJdb matching, whose results missed private and CD4 specificities.

Attached unique molecular identifiers marked individual cDNA molecules. TCRdb redid the calling of the 5' RACE reads with MiXCR, one entry per CDR3 protein. Among 25,000 to 30,000 distinct CDR3 sequences, under 10% were seen once, and the ten largest hold approximately 13%. CDR3 size: 17 residues. The V gene's germline CDR1 is PRHDT and CDR2 FYEKMQ (reference sequence). Trimming pared 2 bases from V and 1 base from J, leaving 17 bases between. The J gene is TRBJ2-5, the V gene TRBV13; D is possibly TRBD2 (7 bases). Specimen: whole blood. This clonotype originated in an adult who was a healthcare worker with PCR-confirmed SARS-CoV-2 infection or an uninfected control (not recorded which). In DNA form, the CDR3 reads TGTGCCAGCAGCTTAAGCGATACCGCGGGGGCCCAAGAGACCCAGTACTTC. Protein sequence: CASSLSDTAGAQETQYF.